These T cell receptor beta chains were read from a single sample in a study of CD8 T cells in Susac syndrome. TCRdb recomputed calls from the immunoSEQ multiplex PCR reads with MiXCR, one row per CDR3 protein. Among about 250,000 distinct CDR3 sequences listed, just under 95% were seen once. Sequencing was performed on CD4+ T cells from PBMCs. These receptors were collected from a human donor with multiple sclerosis. Both conserved end residues are part of each CDR3. The D gene is left open where the match is weak. Clone size is given for some rows only: seen once, a few or many times, or a class if the clone is expanded.

V gene	D gene	J gene	clone size	CDR3 protein	CDR3 DNA
TRBV12-3/TRBV12-4	NA	TRBJ1-2	few	CASSPGYNYGYTF	TGTGCCAGCAGCCCAGGGTATAACTATGGCTACACCTTC
TRBV2	NA	TRBJ2-5	NA	CASERGAQETQYF	TGTGCCAGCGAACGGGGGGCCCAAGAGACCCAGTACTTC
TRBV7-9	TRBD2	TRBJ2-1	NA	CASSSPGSGRADNEQFF	TGTGCCAGCAGCTCACCAGGCAGCGGGAGGGCCGACAATGAGCAGTTCTTC
TRBV29-1	NA	TRBJ2-7	NA	CSGSTGTYEQYF	TGCAGCGGCTCGACAGGAACCTACGAGCAGTACTTC
TRBV7-2	NA	TRBJ1-5	few	CASSLEHQPQHF	TGTGCCAGCAGCTTAGAGCATCAGCCCCAGCATTTT
TRBV30	NA	TRBJ2-7	NA	CAWRTSTYEQYF	TGTGCCTGGAGGACGAGCACCTACGAGCAGTACTTC
TRBV29-1	NA	TRBJ1-2	NA	CSVDEGLGYGYTF	TGCAGCGTTGATGAGGGGTTAGGCTATGGCTACACCTTC
TRBV19	NA	TRBJ2-3	NA	CASAEADTQYF	TGTGCCAGTGCGGAGGCAGATACGCAGTATTTT
TRBV11-3	NA	TRBJ2-4	NA	CASTRVIGGIQYF	TGTGCCAGCACTCGGGTGATTGGAGGCATTCAGTACTTC
TRBV4-1	TRBD1	TRBJ2-5	NA	CASSHRVTGVQTQYF	TGCGCCAGCAGCCACCGGGTCACAGGGGTGCAGACCCAGTACTTC